The sequence of this TCR beta chain was determined in a study of blood T cell repertoires in COVID-19. Overall study context: Acute-phase and convalescent COVID-19 samples originated in the United States, Italy and Spain. T cells, B-cell-depleted T cells, or PBMCs supplied cDNA or gDNA.

Patients from Seattle were sampled longitudinally, starting during active infection. The protocol was immunoSEQ multiplex PCR, while the TCRdb copy is restricted to in-frame clones and leaves out a portion. The table lists more than 150,000 clones, around nine tenths of them singletons. This clone was counted once. Germline assignment: CDR1 SGHTA and CDR2 FQGNSA. Trimming removed 5 bases at V and 2 bases at J, with 11 bases between. The CDR3 consists of 14 residues. The receptor comes from a woman between 65 and 79 years old with COVID-19, enrolled during active disease. Sequencing input: peripheral blood. This rearrangement joins TRBV7-2 to TRBJ2-3, with D maybe TRBD2 (6 bases). CDR3 residues: CASSTPSDTDTQYF. CDR3 bases: TGTGCCAGCAGCACCCCTAGCGACACAGATACGCAGTATTTT.